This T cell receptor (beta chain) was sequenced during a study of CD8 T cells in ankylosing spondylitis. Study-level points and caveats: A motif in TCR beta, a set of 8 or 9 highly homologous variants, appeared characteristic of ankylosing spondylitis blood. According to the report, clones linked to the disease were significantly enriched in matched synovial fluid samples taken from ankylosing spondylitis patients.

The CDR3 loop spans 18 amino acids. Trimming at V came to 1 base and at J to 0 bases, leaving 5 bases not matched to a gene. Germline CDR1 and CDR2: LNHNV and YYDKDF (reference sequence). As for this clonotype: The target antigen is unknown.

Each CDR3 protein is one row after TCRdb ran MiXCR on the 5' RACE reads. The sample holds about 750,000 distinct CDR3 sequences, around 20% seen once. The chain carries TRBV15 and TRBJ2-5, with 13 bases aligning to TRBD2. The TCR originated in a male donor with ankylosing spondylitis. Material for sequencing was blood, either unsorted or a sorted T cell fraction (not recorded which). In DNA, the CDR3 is TGTGCCACCAGCAGAGGGACTAGCGGGGGCCTGTACCAAGAGACCCAGTACTTC. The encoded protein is CATSRGTSGGLYQETQYF. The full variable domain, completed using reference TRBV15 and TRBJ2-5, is DAMVIQNPRYQVTQFGKPVTLSCSQTLNHNVMYWYQQKSSQAPKLLFHYYDKDFNNEADTPDNFQSRRPNTSFCFLDIRSPGLGDTAMYLCATSRGTSGGLYQETQYFGPGTRLLVL.